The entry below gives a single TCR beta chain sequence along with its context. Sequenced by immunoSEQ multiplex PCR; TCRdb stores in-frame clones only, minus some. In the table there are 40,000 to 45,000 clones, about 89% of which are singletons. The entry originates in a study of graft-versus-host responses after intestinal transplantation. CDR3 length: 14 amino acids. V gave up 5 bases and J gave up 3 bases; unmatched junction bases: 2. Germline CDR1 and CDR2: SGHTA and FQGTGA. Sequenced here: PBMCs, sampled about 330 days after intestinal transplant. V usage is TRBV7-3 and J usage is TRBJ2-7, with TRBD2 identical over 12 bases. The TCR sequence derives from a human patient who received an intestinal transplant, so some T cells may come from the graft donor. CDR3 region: CASSLAGGGYEQYF. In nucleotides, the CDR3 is TGTGCCAGCAGCCTAGCGGGAGGGGGCTACGAGCAGTACTTC.